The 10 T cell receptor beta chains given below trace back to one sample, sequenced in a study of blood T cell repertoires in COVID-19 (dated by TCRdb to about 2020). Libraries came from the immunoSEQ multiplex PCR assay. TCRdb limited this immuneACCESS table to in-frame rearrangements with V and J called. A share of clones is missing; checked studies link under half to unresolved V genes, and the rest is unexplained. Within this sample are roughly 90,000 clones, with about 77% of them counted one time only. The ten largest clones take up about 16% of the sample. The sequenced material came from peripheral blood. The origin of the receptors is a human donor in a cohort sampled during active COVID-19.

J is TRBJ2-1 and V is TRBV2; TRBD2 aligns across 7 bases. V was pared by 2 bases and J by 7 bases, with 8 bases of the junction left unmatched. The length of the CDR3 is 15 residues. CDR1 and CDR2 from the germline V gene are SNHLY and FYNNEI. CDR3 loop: CASSEQRGKGNEQFF. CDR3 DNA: TGTGCCAGCAGTGAACAGCGGGGCAAAGGTAATGAGCAGTTCTTC.

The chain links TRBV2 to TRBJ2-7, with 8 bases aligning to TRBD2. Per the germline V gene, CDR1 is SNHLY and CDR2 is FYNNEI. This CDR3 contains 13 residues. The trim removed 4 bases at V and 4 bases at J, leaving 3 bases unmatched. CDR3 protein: CASSGAGEYEQYF. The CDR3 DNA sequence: TGTGCCAGCAGTGGAGCGGGAGAGTACGAGCAGTACTTC.

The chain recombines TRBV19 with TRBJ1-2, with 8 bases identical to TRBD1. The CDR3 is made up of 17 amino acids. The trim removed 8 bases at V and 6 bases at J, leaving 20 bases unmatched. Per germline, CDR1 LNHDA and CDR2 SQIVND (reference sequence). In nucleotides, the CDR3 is TGTGCCAGTCGCGCCACACTCCGCAGGGGGCGCTGGGATGGCTACACCTTC. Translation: CASRATLRRGRWDGYTF.

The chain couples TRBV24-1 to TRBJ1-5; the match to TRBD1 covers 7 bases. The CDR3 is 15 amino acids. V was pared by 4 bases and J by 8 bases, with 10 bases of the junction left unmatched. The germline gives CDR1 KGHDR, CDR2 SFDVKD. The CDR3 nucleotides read TGTGCCACCAGTGAGGAACAGGGGCGCGAGAAGCCCCAGCATTTT. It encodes CATSEEQGREKPQHF.

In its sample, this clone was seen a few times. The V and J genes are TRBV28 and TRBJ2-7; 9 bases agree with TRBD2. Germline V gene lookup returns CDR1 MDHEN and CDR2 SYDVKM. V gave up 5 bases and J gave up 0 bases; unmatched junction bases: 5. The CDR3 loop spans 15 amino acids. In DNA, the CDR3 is TGTGCCAGCAGTAAACTAGCGGGCTACTCCTACGAGCAGTACTTC. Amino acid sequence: CASSKLAGYSYEQYF.

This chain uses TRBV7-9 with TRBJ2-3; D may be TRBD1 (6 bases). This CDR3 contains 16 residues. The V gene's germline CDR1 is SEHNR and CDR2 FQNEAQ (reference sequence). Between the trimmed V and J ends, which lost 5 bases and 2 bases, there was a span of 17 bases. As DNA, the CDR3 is TGTGCCAGCAGCCCAGGGGAGCCCCTACTCACAGATACGCAGTATTTT. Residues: CASSPGEPLLTDTQYF.

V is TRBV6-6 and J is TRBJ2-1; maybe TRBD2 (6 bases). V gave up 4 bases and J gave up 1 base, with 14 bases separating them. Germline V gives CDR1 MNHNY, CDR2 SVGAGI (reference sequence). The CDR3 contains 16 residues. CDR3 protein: CASSSRGGTSYNEQFF. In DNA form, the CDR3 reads TGTGCCAGCAGTTCCCGTGGGGGGACGTCCTACAATGAGCAGTTCTTC.

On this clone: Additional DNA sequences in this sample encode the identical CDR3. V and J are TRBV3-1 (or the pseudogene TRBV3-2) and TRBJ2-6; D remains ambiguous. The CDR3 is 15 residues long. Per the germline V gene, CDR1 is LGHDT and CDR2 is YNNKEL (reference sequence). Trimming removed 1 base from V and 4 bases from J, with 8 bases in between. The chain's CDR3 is CASSQGQSGANVLTF. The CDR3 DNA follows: TGTGCCAGCAGCCAAGGACAAAGCGGGGCCAACGTCCTGACTTTC.

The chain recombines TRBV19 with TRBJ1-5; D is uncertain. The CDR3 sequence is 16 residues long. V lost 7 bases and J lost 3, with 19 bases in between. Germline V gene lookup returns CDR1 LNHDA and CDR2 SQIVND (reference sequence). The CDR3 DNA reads TGTGCCAGTAACCCTGCCGTTCGGGTAGTCAATCAGCCCCAGCATTTT. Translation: CASNPAVRVVNQPQHF.

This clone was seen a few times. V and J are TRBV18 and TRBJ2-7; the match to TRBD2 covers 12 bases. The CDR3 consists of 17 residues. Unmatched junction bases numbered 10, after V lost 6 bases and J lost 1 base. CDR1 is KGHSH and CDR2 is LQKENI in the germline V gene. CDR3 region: CASSLVTSGGMSYEQYF. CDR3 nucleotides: TGTGCCAGCTCGCTGGTCACTAGCGGGGGGATGTCCTACGAGCAGTACTTC.